The rows below give T cell receptor beta chains drawn from one sample of a study of blood T cell repertoires in COVID-19. The assay was immunoSEQ multiplex PCR, and TCRdb's table has in-frame clones only and misses some. The sample consists of under 300,000 clones, about 86% of them appearing once. The sample comprised peripheral blood. The receptor set was obtained from a woman over 75 with acute or convalescent COVID-19. The CDR3 runs from the conserved cysteine through the conserved F or W. The D gene is left open where the match is weak.

J gene: TRBJ2-5; V gene: TRBV30; D gene: TRBD2; CDR3 DNA: TGTGCCTGGGGACTAGCTGGGGAGACCCAGTACTTC; CDR3 protein: CAWGLAGETQYF
J gene: TRBJ2-1; V gene: TRBV19; D gene: NA; CDR3 DNA: TGTGCCAGTAGTATAGATTCGGTCCAGGGCCGTGAGCAGTTCTTC; CDR3 protein: CASSIDSVQGREQFF
J gene: TRBJ1-3; V gene: TRBV9; D gene: NA; CDR3 DNA: TGTGCCAGCAGCCCCCAGGCGGGGTCCGGAAACACCATATATTTT; CDR3 protein: CASSPQAGSGNTIYF
J gene: TRBJ2-7; V gene: TRBV5-1; D gene: TRBD1; CDR3 DNA: TGCGCCAGCAGCTTGGGGGGACAGGGTCCCTACGAGCAGTACTTC; CDR3 protein: CASSLGGQGPYEQYF
J gene: TRBJ2-1; V gene: TRBV7-3; D gene: TRBD1; CDR3 DNA: TGTGCCAGCAGCTTAACGAGGACAGGGAGAAATGAGCAGTTCTTC; CDR3 protein: CASSLTRTGRNEQFF
J gene: TRBJ1-5; V gene: TRBV7-8; D gene: NA; CDR3 DNA: TGTGCCAGCAGCTTAGAGGGGGTTCAGAGCAATCAGCCCCAGCATTTT; CDR3 protein: CASSLEGVQSNQPQHF
J gene: TRBJ2-7; V gene: TRBV2; D gene: TRBD1; CDR3 DNA: TGTGCCAGCAGTGTTTTGTTGACAGGGTTTTACTTC; CDR3 protein: CASSVLLTGFYF
J gene: TRBJ1-3; V gene: TRBV15; D gene: NA; CDR3 DNA: TGTGCCACCAGCAGGGACGGGAGCTCTGGAAACACCATATATTTT; CDR3 protein: CATSRDGSSGNTIYF
J gene: TRBJ1-1; V gene: TRBV6-5; D gene: NA; CDR3 DNA: TGTGCCAGCAGCCTCAGGTATGAGAACACTGAAGCTTTCTTT; CDR3 protein: CASSLRYENTEAFF
J gene: TRBJ1-2; V gene: TRBV3-1/TRBV3-2; D gene: TRBD1; CDR3 DNA: TGTGCCAGCAGCCTATACGGACAGGGCGACTATGGCTACACCTTC; CDR3 protein: CASSLYGQGDYGYTF
J gene: TRBJ2-2; V gene: TRBV18; D gene: TRBD2; CDR3 DNA: TGTGCCAGCTCACACTCGGGGGGAGCAAACACCGGGGAGCTGTTTTTT; CDR3 protein: CASSHSGGANTGELFF